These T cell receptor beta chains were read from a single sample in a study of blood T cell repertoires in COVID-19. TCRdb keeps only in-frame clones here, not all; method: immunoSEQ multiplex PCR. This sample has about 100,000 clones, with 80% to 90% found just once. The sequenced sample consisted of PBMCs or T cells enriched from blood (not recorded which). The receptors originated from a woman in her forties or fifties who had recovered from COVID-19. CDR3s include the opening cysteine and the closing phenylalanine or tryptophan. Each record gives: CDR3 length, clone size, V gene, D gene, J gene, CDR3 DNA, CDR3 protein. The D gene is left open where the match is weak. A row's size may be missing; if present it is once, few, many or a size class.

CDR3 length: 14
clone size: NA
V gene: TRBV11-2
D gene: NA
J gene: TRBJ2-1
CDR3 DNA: TGTGCCAGCAGCTTACTCCCGGGGGGCTGGGAGCAGTTCTTC
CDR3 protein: CASSLLPGGWEQFF

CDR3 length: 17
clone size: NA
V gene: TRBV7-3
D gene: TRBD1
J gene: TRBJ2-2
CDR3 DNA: TGTGCCAGCAGCCTCCTCGGGACAGGGGTTACAACCGGGGAGCTGTTTTTT
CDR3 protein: CASSLLGTGVTTGELFF

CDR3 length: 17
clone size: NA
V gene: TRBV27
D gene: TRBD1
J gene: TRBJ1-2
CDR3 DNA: TGTGCCAGCAGTTTAACGGGGGACAGAGAAGCATTCTATGGCTACACCTTC
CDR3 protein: CASSLTGDREAFYGYTF

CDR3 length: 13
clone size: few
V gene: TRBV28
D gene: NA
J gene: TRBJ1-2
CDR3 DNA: TGTGCCAGCAACAGGGATAGGGGTTTGGGCTACACCTTC
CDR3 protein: CASNRDRGLGYTF

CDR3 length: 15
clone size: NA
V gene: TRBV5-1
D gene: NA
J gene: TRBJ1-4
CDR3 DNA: TGCGCCAGCAGGGGGCTGGGATCGACTAATGAAAAACTGTTTTTT
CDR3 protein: CASRGLGSTNEKLFF

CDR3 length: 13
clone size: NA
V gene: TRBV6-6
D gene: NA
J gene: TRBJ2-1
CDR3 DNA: TGTGCCAGCACTCACGGAGGGTCTGGTGAGCAGTTCTTC
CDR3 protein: CASTHGGSGEQFF

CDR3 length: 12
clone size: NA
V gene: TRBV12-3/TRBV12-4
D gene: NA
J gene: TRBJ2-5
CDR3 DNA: TGTGCCAGCAGTTTTAACAGGGAGACCCAGTACTTC
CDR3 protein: CASSFNRETQYF

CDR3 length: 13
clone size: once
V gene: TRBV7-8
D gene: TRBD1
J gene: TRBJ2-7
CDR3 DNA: TGTGCCAGCAGCTTAACAGGGGACTACGAGCAGTACTTC
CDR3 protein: CASSLTGDYEQYF

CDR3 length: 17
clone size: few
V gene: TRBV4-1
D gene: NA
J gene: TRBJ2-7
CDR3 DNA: TGCGCCAGCAGCCAAGACCTCCAGGTAGCGGACTCCTACGAGCAGTACTTC
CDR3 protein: CASSQDLQVADSYEQYF

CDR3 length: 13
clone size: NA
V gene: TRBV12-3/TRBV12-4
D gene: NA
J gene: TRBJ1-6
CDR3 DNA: TGTGCCAGCAGTTTGAGGAACGATTCACCCCTCCACTTT
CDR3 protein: CASSLRNDSPLHF

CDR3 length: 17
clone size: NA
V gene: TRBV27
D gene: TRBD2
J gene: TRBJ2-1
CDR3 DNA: TGTGCCAGCAGTCCCAATCCCGGGACTAGCATCTACAATGAGCAGTTCTTC
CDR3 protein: CASSPNPGTSIYNEQFF

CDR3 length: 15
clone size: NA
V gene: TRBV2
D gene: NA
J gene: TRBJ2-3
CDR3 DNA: TGTGCCAGCGGAGGGGGGGGCTATACCACAGATACGCAGTATTTT
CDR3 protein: CASGGGGYTTDTQYF

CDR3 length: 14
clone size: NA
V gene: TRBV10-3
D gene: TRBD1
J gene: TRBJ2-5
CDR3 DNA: TGTGCCATCAGGCTAGGACAGGGTAAAGAGACCCAGTACTTC
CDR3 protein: CAIRLGQGKETQYF